A selection of T cell receptor beta chains follows, all from one sample in a study of identical twins. TCRdb reprocessed the 5' RACE reads via MiXCR and lists one record per CDR3 protein. This table has approximately 500,000 distinct CDR3 sequences, approximately 25% appearing once. The same data also contributed to another study, on T cells expressing NK-cell markers.

Material: CD4+ T cells sorted from blood. These receptors were obtained from a woman aged 18-35 years in good health. CDR3s include the opening cysteine and the closing phenylalanine or tryptophan. D genes are given only for firm matches. The size entry is marked missing in some rows and otherwise reads once, few, many or a size class.

size,V,D,J,DNA,CDR3
NA,TRBV2,NA,TRBJ2-1,TGTGCCAGCGGAACCTACAATGAGCAGTTCTTC,CASGTYNEQFF
few,TRBV6-1,TRBD2,TRBJ2-7,TGTGCCAGCAGTGAAGGGGGACTACGAAACTACGAGCAGTACTTC,CASSEGGLRNYEQYF
few,TRBV20-1,TRBD2,TRBJ2-1,TGCAGTGCTAGGGCTAGCGGGGGGACCTACAATGAGCAGTTCTTC,CSARASGGTYNEQFF
NA,TRBV11-2,NA,TRBJ1-2,TGTGCCAGCAGCCCCGAGGGTTTTGGATACACCTTC,CASSPEGFGYTF
NA,TRBV18,NA,TRBJ1-1,TGTGCCAGCCCTAACTTCACTGAAGCTTTCTTT,CASPNFTEAFF
NA,TRBV7-9,NA,TRBJ2-5,TGTGCCAGCAGCTTAGTGGGGAGTACTTCGGAGACCCAGTACTTC,CASSLVGSTSETQYF
NA,TRBV7-8,NA,TRBJ2-2,TGTGCCAGCAGCTTAAGGTTGACGAACACCGGGGAGCTGTTTTTT,CASSLRLTNTGELFF
NA,TRBV27,NA,TRBJ2-5,TGTGCCAGCAGTTCACCCCTCCAAGAGACCCAGTACTTC,CASSSPLQETQYF
NA,TRBV20-1,NA,TRBJ1-4,TGCAGTGCTAGTCGGGGGGAAACTAATGAAAAACTGTTTTTT,CSASRGETNEKLFF
few,TRBV20-1,NA,TRBJ1-1,TGCAGTGCTTCCCCGGGTCTTGAAGCTTTCTTT,CSASPGLEAFF
NA,TRBV5-4,TRBD1,TRBJ2-7,TGTGCCAGCAGCCCTCGACAGGGCAGTCCCTACGAGCAGTACTTC,CASSPRQGSPYEQYF
NA,TRBV2,TRBD1,TRBJ2-2,TGTGCCAGCAAGTTGAGGACAGGGGTTCCCGGGGAGCTGTTTTTT,CASKLRTGVPGELFF
few,TRBV7-7,NA,TRBJ2-5,TGTGCTAGCAGCTCCGTAATCCCGGGGGTGGGGGAGACCCAGTACTTC,CASSSVIPGVGETQYF
NA,TRBV4-2,NA,TRBJ1-1,TGTGCCAGCAGCTCCCTCGGACTGATGAACACTGAAGCTTTCTTT,CASSSLGLMNTEAFF
NA,TRBV28,TRBD2,TRBJ2-7,TGTGCCAGCAGTTTATCCGCGACTAGCGGGAGTTACGAGCAGTACTTC,CASSLSATSGSYEQYF
NA,TRBV2,NA,TRBJ1-2,TGTGCCAGCAAGCCGGGGGGCCTGAGTGGCTACACCTTC,CASKPGGLSGYTF
NA,TRBV20-1,NA,TRBJ2-5,TGCAGTGCTAGAGCCCGATTGAATTTCAGGAAGAAGGCGGGAGAGACCCAGTACTTC,CSARARLNFRKKAGETQYF
few,TRBV12-3/TRBV12-4,NA,TRBJ1-4,TGTGCCAGCGGACCAGGGGAGGGGAATGAAAAACTGTTTTTT,CASGPGEGNEKLFF
NA,TRBV5-1,NA,TRBJ2-7,TGCGCCAGCAGCTTGGTGGGGAGCGAGCAGTACTTC,CASSLVGSEQYF
few,TRBV7-6,NA,TRBJ1-2,TGTGCCAGCAGCCTGTACTCGGGCAACTATGGCTACACCTTC,CASSLYSGNYGYTF
few,TRBV6-2/TRBV6-3,NA,TRBJ2-1,TGTGCCAGCAACCTGGCGGGGAATGAGCAGTTCTTC,CASNLAGNEQFF
NA,TRBV29-1,TRBD1,TRBJ1-2,TGCAGCGTTGTATGGGACAGGGGCCTCTATGGCTACACCTTC,CSVVWDRGLYGYTF
NA,TRBV9,TRBD1,TRBJ1-4,TGTGCCAGCAACCAACAGGGGGCTAATGAAAAACTGTTTTTT,CASNQQGANEKLFF
few,TRBV24-1,TRBD2,TRBJ2-1,TGTGCCACCAGTGGCTGGGGGGGGAATGAGCAGTTCTTC,CATSGWGGNEQFF
NA,TRBV29-1,NA,TRBJ1-3,TGCAGCGTTGAAGTAACACCCGGCTCTGGAAACACCATATATTTT,CSVEVTPGSGNTIYF
many,TRBV29-1,NA,TRBJ2-1,TGCAGCGTTGCGATTATCGGGACTTACAATGAGCAGTTCTTC,CSVAIIGTYNEQFF
few,TRBV11-2,NA,TRBJ1-2,TGTGCCAGCAGCGCGGACAGCACCCATGGCTACACCTTC,CASSADSTHGYTF
NA,TRBV9,NA,TRBJ1-1,TGTGCCAGCAGCGTAGTAGGAGGGTACACTGAAGCTTTCTTT,CASSVVGGYTEAFF
few,TRBV7-2,NA,TRBJ2-7,TGTGCCAGCAGCCCCGACCCCGCTTACGAGCAGTACTTC,CASSPDPAYEQYF
few,TRBV3-1,TRBD2,TRBJ2-5,TGTGCCAGCAGCCAAGGCAGTCTAGCGGGGAGGTCCCAGTACTTC,CASSQGSLAGRSQYF
few,TRBV6-1,NA,TRBJ2-1,TGTGCCAGCAGCGAAGGGACACCGGAACACAATGAGCAGTTCTTC,CASSEGTPEHNEQFF
NA,TRBV12-3/TRBV12-4,TRBD1,TRBJ2-7,TGTGCCAGCAGTCTGGGCGGGACAGGCTCATCCTACGAGCAGTACTTC,CASSLGGTGSSYEQYF
NA,TRBV20-1,NA,TRBJ2-3,TGCAGTGCTAGGCAGGGTGTGACAGATACGCAGTATTTT,CSARQGVTDTQYF
NA,TRBV2,NA,TRBJ2-7,TGTGCCAGCAGTGAAGGGGGGGAGCAGTACTTC,CASSEGGEQYF
NA,TRBV5-1,NA,TRBJ2-6,TGCGCCAGCAGCTTGGTTTTTTTGGGCTACTCTGGGGCCAACGTCCTGACTTTC,CASSLVFLGYSGANVLTF
NA,TRBV20-1,TRBD2,TRBJ2-1,TGCAGTGCACATCATAGCGGGGGGGCCGACAATGAGCAGTTCTTC,CSAHHSGGADNEQFF
few,TRBV25-1,NA,TRBJ2-2,TGTGCCAGCAGTGGTACTCTGTTTTTT,CASSGTLFF
many,TRBV5-1,TRBD1,TRBJ2-1,TGTGCCAGCAGCTTAGGGACAGGGGGCTACAATGAGCAGTTCTTC,CASSLGTGGYNEQFF
NA,TRBV10-2,NA,TRBJ2-3,TGCGCCAGCAGCGGCAGCTCAATCACAGATACGCAGTATTTT,CASSGSSITDTQYF
few,TRBV6-6,NA,TRBJ2-1,TGTGCCAGCAGTTACAACTACGACAATGAGCAGTTCTTC,CASSYNYDNEQFF
NA,TRBV27,NA,TRBJ2-7,TGTGCCAGCAGTTTAGTGGCAGAATACTACGAGCAGTACTTC,CASSLVAEYYEQYF